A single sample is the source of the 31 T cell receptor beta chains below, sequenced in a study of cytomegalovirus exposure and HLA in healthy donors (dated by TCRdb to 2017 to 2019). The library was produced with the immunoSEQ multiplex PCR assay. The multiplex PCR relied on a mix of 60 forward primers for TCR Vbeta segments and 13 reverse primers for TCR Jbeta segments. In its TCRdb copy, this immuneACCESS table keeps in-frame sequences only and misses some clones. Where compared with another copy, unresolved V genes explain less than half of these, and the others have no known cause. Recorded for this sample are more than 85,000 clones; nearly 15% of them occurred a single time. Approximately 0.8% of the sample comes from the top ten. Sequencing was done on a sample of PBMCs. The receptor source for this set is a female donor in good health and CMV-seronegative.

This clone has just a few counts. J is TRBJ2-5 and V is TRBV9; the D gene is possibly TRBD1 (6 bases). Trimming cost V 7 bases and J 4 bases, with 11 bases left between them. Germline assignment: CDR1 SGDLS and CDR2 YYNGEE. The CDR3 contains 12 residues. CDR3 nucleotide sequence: TGTGCCAGCGGAACAGGGAGAGAGACCCAGTACTTC. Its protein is CASGTGRETQYF. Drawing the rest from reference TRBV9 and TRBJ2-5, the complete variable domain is DSGVTQTPKHLITATGQRVTLRCSPRSGDLSVYWYQQSLDQGLQFLIQYYNGEERAKGNILERFSAQQFPDLHSELNLSSLELGDSALYFCASGTGRETQYFGPGTRLLVL.

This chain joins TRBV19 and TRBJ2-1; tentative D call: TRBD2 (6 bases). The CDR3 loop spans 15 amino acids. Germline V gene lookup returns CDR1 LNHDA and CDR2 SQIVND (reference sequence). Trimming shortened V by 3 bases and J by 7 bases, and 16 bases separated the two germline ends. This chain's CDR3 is CASSMQAGILNEQFF. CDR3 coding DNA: TGTGCCAGTAGTATGCAGGCGGGGATCTTAAATGAGCAGTTCTTC.

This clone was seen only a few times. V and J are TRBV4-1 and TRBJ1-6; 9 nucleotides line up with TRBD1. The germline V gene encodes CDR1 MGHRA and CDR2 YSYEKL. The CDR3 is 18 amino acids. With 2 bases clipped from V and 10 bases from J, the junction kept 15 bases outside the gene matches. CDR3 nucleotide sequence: TGCGCCAGCAGCCAAAAGGGGGCTCACAGGGGGCTAGGGTCACCCCTCCACTTT. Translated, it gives CASSQKGAHRGLGSPLHF.

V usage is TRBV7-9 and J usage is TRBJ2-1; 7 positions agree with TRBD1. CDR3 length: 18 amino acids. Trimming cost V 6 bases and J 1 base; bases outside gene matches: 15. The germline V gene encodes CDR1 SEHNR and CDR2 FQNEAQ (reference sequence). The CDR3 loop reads CASRPRQGSSSSYNEQFF. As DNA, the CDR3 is TGTGCCAGCAGACCGAGACAGGGCTCCTCCAGTTCCTACAATGAGCAGTTCTTC.

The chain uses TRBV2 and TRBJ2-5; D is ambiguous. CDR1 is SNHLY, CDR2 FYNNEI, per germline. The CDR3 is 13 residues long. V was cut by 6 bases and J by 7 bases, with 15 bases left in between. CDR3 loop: CASRYDLLLTQYF. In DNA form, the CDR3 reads TGTGCCAGCAGATACGACTTACTACTGACCCAGTACTTC.

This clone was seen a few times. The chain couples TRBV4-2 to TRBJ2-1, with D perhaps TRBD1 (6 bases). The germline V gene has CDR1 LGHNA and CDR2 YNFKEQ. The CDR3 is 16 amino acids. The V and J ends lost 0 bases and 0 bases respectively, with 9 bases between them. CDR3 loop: CASSQDQGGSYNEQFF. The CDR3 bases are TGTGCCAGCAGCCAAGATCAAGGGGGCTCCTACAATGAGCAGTTCTTC.

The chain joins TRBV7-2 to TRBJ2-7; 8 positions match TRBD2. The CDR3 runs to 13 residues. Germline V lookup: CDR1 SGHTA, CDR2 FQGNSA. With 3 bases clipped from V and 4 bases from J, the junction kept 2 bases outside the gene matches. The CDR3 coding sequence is TGTGCCAGCAGCTTCGGGGGGGAGTACGAGCAGTACTTC. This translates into CASSFGGEYEQYF.

This chain's CDR3 is CASSIPGLAPNEQFF. CDR3 sequence (DNA): TGTGCCAGCAGCATACCGGGACTAGCTCCCAATGAGCAGTTCTTC. The J gene is TRBJ2-1, the V gene TRBV11-1; 9 bases agree with TRBD2. V lost 5 bases to trimming and J lost 6 bases; unmatched junction nucleotides: 8. This CDR3 is 15 amino acids long. In germline, CDR1 is SGHAT, CDR2 FQDESV (reference sequence).

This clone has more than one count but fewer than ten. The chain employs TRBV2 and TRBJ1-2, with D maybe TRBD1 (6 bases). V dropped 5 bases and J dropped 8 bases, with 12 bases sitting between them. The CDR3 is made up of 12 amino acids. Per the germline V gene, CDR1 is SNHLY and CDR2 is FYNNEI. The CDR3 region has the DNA TGTGCCAGCAGTAACAGGGAACGCGGCTACACCTTC. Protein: CASSNRERGYTF.

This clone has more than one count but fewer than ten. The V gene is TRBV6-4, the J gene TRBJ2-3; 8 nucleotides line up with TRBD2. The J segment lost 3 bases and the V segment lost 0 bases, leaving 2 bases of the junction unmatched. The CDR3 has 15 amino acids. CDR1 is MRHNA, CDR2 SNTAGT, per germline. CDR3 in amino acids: CASSDSGLATDTQYF. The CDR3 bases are TGTGCCAGCAGTGACTCAGGACTAGCTACAGATACGCAGTATTTT.

The CDR3 DNA reads as TGTGCCATCAGTGAGTCCCCCCGCAGGGACAATCAGCCCCAGCATTTT. Its protein product is CAISESPRRDNQPQHF. The V gene is TRBV10-3, the J gene TRBJ1-5, with D perhaps matching TRBD1 (5 bases). The CDR3 totals 16 residues. Per the germline V gene, CDR1 is ENHRY and CDR2 is SYGVKD. Trimming took 0 bases from V and 3 from J, leaving 12 bases between them.

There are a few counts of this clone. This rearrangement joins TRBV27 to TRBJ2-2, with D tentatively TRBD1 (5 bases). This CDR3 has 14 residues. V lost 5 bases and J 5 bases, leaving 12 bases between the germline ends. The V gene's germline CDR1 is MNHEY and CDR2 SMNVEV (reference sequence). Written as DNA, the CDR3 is TGTGCCAGCAGTCCTCCCTACAGGACCGGGGAGCTGTTTTTT. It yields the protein CASSPPYRTGELFF.

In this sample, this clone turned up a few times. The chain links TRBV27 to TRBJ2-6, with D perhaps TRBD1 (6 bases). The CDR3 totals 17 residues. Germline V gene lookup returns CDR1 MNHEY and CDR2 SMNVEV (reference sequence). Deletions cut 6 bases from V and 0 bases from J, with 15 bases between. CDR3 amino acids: CASSYRVLLSGANVLTF. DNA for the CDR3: TGTGCCAGCAGCTACAGGGTTCTTCTCTCTGGGGCCAACGTCCTGACTTTC.

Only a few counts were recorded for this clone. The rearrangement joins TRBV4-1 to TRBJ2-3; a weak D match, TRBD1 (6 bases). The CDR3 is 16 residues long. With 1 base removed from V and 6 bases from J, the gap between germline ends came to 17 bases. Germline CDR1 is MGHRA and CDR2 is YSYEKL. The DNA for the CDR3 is TGCGCCAGCAGCCAAGGAGCGGTCCCTGGGGGCGATACGCAGTATTTT. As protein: CASSQGAVPGGDTQYF.

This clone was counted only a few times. The CDR3 DNA sequence: TGCGCCAGCAGCCATGATCTGTCGGGACAAGGGGGTGCAACTAATGAAAAACTGTTTTTT. This gives the protein CASSHDLSGQGGATNEKLFF. The chain uses TRBV4-3 and TRBJ1-4; a possible D gene is TRBD1 (6 bases). V was shortened by 3 bases and J by 0 bases, with 23 bases between the two germline ends. CDR3 length: 20 residues. Germline loops: CDR1 LGHNA, CDR2 YSLEER.

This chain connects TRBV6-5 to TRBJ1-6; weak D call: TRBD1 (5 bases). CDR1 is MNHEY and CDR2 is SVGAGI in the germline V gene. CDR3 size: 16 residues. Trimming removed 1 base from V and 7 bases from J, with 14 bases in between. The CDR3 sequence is CASSYFPGLFNSPLHF. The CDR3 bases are TGTGCCAGCAGTTACTTTCCGGGACTTTTCAATTCACCCCTCCACTTT.

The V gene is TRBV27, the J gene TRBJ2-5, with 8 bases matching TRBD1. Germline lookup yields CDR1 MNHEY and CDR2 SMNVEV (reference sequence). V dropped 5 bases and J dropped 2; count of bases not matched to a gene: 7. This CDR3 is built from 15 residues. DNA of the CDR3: TGTGCCAGCAGTCCCCGGACAGGGTTGCAAGAGACCCAGTACTTC. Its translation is CASSPRTGLQETQYF.

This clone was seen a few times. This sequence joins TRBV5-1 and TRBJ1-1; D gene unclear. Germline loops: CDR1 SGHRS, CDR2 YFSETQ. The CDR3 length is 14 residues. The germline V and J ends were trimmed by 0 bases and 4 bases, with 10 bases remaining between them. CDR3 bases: TGCGCCAGCAGCTTGGGGGCCGATTCCACTGAAGCTTTCTTT. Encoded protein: CASSLGADSTEAFF.

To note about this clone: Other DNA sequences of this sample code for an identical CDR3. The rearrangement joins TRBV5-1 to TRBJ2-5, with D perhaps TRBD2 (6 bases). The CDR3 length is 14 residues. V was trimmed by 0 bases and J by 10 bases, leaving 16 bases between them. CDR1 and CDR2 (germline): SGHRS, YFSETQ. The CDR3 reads CASSLVTREDDQYF. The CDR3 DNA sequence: TGCGCCAGCAGCTTGGTGACTAGGGAGGATGACCAGTACTTC.

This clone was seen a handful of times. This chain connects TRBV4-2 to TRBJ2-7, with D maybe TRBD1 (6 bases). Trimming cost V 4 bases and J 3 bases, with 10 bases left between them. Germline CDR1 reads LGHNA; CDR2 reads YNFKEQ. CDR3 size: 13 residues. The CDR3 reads CASSPQGIYEQYF. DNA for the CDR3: TGTGCCAGCAGCCCACAGGGAATCTACGAGCAGTACTTC.

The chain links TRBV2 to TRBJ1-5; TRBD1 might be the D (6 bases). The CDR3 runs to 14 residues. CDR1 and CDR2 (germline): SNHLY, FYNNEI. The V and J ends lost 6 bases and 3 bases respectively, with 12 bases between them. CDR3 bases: TGTGCCAGCAGCCGACAGGTAGACAATCAGCCCCAGCATTTT. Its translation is CASSRQVDNQPQHF. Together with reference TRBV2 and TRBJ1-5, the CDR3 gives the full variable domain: EPEVTQTPSHQVTQMGQEVILRCVPISNHLYFYWYRQILGQKVEFLVSFYNNEISEKSEIFDDQFSVERPDGSNFTLKIRSTKLEDSAMYFCASSRQVDNQPQHFGDGTRLSIL.

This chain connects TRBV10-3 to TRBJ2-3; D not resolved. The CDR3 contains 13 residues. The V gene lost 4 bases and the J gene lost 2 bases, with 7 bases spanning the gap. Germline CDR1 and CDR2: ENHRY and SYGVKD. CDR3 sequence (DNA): TGTGCCATCAGTGTGCAGGACACAGATACGCAGTATTTT. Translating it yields CAISVQDTDTQYF.

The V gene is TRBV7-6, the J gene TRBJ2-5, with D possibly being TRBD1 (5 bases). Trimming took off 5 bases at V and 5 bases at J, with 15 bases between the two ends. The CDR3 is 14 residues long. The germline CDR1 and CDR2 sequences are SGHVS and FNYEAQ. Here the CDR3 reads CASSHTGLGETQYF. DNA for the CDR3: TGTGCCAGCAGCCATACAGGTTTAGGGGAGACCCAGTACTTC. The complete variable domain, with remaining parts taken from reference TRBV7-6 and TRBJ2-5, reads GAGVSQSPRYKVTKRGQDVALRCDPISGHVSLYWYRQALGQGPEFLTYFNYEAQQDKSGLPNDRFSAERPEGSISTLTIQRTEQRDSAMYRCASSHTGLGETQYFGPGTRLLVL.

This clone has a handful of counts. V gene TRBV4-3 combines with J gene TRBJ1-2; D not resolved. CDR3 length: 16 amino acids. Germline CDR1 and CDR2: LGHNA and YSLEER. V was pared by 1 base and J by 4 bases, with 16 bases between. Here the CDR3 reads CASSQAPDAFTYGYTF. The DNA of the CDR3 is TGCGCCAGCAGCCAAGCCCCCGATGCGTTTACCTATGGCTACACCTTC.

CDR3 in DNA: TGTGCCAGCAGCTTAGGGTACTCCGGGACTAGCGGAAGCTACGAGCAGTACTTC. Protein: CASSLGYSGTSGSYEQYF. The rearrangement uses TRBV7-2 and TRBJ2-7; 11 bases are a match to TRBD2. This CDR3 is 18 amino acids long. With V trimmed by 1 base and J by 3 bases, 11 bases remained unmatched. CDR1 is SGHTA, CDR2 FQGNSA, per germline. The full variable domain, in which reference TRBV7-2 and TRBJ2-7 provide the parts outside the CDR3, is GAGVSQSPSNKVTEKGKDVELRCDPISGHTALYWYRQSLGQGLEFLIYFQGNSAPDKSGLPSDRFSAERTGGSVSTLTIQRTQQEDSAVYLCASSLGYSGTSGSYEQYFGPGTRLTVT.

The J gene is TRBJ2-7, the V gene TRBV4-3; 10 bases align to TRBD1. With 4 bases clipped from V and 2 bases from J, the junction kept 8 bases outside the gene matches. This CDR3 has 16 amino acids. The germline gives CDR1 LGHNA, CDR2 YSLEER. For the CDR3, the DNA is TGCGCCAGCAGCCCGAGGACAGGGGGAGAGGCCTACGAGCAGTACTTC. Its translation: CASSPRTGGEAYEQYF.

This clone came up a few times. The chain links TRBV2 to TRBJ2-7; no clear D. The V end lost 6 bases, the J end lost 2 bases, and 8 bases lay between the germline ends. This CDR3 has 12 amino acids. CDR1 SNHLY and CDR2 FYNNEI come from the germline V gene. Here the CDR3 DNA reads TGTGCCAGCAGATCTAGAACCTACGAGCAGTACTTC. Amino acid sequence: CASRSRTYEQYF.

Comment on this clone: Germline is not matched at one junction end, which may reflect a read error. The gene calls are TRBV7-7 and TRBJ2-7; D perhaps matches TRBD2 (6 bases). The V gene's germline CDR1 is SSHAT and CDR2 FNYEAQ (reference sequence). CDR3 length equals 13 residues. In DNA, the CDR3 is TGTGCTAGCAGCGACCGGAGGGACGGAGAGCAGTACTTC. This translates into CASSDRRDGEQYF. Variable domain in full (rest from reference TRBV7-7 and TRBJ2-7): GAGVSQSPRYKVTKRGQDVTLRCDPISSHATLYWYQQALGQGPEFLTYFNYEAQPDKSGLPSDRFSAERPEGSISTLTIQRTEQRDSAMYRCASSDRRDGEQYFGPGTRLTVT.

The CDR3: CASSMDRKNTEAFF. DNA of the CDR3: TGTGCCAGCAGCATGGACAGGAAGAACACTGAAGCTTTCTTT. This sequence joins TRBV5-4 and TRBJ1-1, with 7 positions matching TRBD1. Trimming removed 4 bases from V and 1 base from J; junction bases left unmatched: 4. In germline, CDR1 is SGHNT, CDR2 YYREEE (reference sequence). This CDR3 has 14 amino acids.

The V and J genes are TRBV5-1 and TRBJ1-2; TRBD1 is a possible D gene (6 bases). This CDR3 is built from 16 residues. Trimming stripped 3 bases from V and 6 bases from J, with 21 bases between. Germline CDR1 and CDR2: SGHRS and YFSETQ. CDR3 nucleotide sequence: TGCGCCAGCAGCTGGGGGGGCGGCAGGGAACTTAATGGCTACACCTTC. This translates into CASSWGGGRELNGYTF.

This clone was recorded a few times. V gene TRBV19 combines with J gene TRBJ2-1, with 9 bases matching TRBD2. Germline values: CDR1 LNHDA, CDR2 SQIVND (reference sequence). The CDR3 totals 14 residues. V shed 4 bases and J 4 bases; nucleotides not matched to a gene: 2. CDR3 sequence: CASSTSGKYNEQFF. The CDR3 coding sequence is TGTGCCAGTAGTACTAGCGGGAAATACAATGAGCAGTTCTTC.